This TCR beta chain was sequenced in a study of blood T cell repertoires in COVID-19. Study information: Sample material is recorded as cDNA or gDNA derived from T cells, B-cell-depleted T cells, or PBMCs.

TCRdb's copy holds only in-frame clones and misses some; the assay was immunoSEQ multiplex PCR. This sample has some 150,000 clones, with about 85% found just once. With 3 bases clipped from V and 6 bases from J, the junction kept 3 bases outside the gene matches. The germline gives CDR1 SGHTA, CDR2 FQGNSA. This CDR3 comprises 13 residues. This clone was seen once. This receptor was taken from a man between 60 and 70 years old who had recovered from COVID-19. The chain uses TRBV7-2 and TRBJ2-3; 7 bases match TRBD2. Sequences were obtained from peripheral blood. Here the CDR3 reads CASSFREGDTQYF. Here the CDR3 DNA reads TGTGCCAGCAGCTTTAGGGAGGGGGATACGCAGTATTTT.